This entry describes one T cell receptor (beta chain). Its antigen remains unknown. The germline V and J ends were trimmed by 5 bases and 5 bases, with 19 bases remaining between them. The CDR3 spans 16 residues. Germline V gives CDR1 LNHNV, CDR2 YYDKDF (reference sequence). The data were taken from a study of cytomegalovirus exposure and HLA in healthy donors. The study's findings and limits: As a later analysis revealed, the rate of TCR association differed by HLA locus, with DRB1 most and HLA-C fewest. Per a later analysis, approximately 16,000 TCR beta sequences showed association with HLA alleles at 0.05 false discovery rate. In a later analysis, a missense DCLRE1C variant was linked to TCR beta V- and J-gene trimming.

60 Vbeta and 13 Jbeta primers were used in PCR. The repertoire was sequenced with immunoSEQ multiplex PCR; TCRdb's copy has only in-frame clones and lacks some. The sample yields around 120,000 clones, 70% to 80% seen once. The sequencing input was PBMCs. The sequence was collected from a female donor in good health and CMV-seropositive. This chain links TRBV15 with TRBJ1-3; D is possibly TRBD1 (6 bases). CDR3 in amino acids: CATSGTTGQERNTIYF. CDR3 DNA sequence: TGTGCCACCAGCGGCACTACAGGGCAGGAAAGAAACACCATATATTTT.